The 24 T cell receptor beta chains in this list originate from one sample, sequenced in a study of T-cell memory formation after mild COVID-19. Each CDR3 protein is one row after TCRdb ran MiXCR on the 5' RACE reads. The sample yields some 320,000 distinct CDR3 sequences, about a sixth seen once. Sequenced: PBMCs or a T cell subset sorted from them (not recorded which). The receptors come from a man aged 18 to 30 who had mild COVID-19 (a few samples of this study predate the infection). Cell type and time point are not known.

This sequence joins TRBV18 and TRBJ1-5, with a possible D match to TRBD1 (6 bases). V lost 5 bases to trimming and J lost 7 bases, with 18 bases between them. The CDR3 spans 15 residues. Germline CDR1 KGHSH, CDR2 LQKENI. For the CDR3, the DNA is TGTGCCAGCTCAAGGGGGGCAGGGTATACACAGCCCCAGCATTTT. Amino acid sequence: CASSRGAGYTQPQHF.

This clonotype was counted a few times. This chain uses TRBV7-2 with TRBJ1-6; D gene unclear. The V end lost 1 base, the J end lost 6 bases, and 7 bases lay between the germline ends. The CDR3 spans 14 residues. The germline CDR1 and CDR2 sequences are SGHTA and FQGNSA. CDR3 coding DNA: TGTGCCAGCAGCTTAGGAACAATTAATTCACCCCTCCACTTT. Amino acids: CASSLGTINSPLHF.

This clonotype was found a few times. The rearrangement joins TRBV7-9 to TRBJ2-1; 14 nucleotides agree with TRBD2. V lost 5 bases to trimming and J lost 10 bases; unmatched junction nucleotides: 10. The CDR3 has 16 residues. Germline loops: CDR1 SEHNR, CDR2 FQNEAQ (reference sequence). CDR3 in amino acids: CASSPLPGLAGVEQFF. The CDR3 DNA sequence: TGTGCCAGCAGCCCCCTGCCGGGACTAGCGGGGGTCGAGCAGTTCTTC.

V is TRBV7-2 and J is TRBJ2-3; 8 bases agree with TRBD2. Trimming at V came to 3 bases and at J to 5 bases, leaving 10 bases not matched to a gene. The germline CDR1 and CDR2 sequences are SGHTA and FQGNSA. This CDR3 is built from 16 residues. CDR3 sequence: CASSLVAGSGGDTQYF. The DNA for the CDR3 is TGTGCCAGCAGCTTGGTAGCGGGGTCTGGCGGAGATACGCAGTATTTT.

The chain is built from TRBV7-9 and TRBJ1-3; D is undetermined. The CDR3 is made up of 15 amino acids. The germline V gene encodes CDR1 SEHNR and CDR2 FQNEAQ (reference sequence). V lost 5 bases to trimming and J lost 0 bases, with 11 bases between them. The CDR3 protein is CASSAGVNSGNTIYF. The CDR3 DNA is TGTGCCAGCAGCGCCGGGGTAAACTCTGGAAACACCATATATTTT.

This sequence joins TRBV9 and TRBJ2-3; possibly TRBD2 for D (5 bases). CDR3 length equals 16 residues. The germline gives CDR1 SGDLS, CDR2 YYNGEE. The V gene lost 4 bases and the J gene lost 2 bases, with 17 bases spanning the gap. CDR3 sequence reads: CASSSGNHGPTDTQYF. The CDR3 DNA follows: TGTGCCAGCAGCTCGGGAAACCATGGGCCCACAGATACGCAGTATTTT. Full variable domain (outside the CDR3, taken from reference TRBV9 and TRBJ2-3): DSGVTQTPKHLITATGQRVTLRCSPRSGDLSVYWYQQSLDQGLQFLIQYYNGEERAKGNILERFSAQQFPDLHSELNLSSLELGDSALYFCASSSGNHGPTDTQYFGPGTRLTVL.

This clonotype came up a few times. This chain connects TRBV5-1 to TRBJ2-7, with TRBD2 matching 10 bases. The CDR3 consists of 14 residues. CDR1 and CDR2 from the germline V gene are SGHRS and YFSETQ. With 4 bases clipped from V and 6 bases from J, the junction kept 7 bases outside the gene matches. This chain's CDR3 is CASSPWTSGGEQYF. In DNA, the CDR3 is TGCGCCAGCAGCCCGTGGACTAGCGGAGGCGAGCAGTACTTC.

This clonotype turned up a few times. CDR3 in amino acids: CASSYLAGGHSEQFF. The CDR3, as DNA: TGTGCCAGCAGCTACCTAGCGGGGGGACATTCTGAGCAGTTCTTC. V and J are TRBV7-3 and TRBJ2-1; 11 bases are shared with TRBD2. CDR3 size: 15 residues. Germline values: CDR1 SGHTA, CDR2 FQGTGA. V was clipped by 4 bases and J by 9 bases; unmatched bases: 8.

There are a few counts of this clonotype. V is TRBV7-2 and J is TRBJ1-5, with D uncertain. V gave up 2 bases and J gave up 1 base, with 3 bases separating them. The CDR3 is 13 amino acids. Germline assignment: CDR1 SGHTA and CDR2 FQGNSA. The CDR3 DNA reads TGTGCCAGCAGCTTATGGAGCAATCAGCCCCAGCATTTT. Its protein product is CASSLWSNQPQHF.

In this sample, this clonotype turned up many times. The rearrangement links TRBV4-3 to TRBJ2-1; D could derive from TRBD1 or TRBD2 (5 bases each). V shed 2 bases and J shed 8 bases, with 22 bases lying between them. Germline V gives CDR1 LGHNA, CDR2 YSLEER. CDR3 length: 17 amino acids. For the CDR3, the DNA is TGCGCCAGCAGCCAACCCCCCCACCCGGGACCTTATGATGAGCAGTTCTTC. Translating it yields CASSQPPHPGPYDEQFF.

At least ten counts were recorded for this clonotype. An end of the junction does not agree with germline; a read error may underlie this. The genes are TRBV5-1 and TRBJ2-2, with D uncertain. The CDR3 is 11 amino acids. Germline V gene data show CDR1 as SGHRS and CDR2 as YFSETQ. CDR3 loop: CASSFPGELFF. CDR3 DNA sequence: TGTGCCAGCAGTTTCCCCGGGGAGCTGTTTTTT.

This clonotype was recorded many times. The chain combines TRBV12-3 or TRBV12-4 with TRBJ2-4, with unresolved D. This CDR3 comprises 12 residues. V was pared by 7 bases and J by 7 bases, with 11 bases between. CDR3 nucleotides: TGTGCCAGCACAAGCGTAGCCAACATTCAGTACTTC. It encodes CASTSVANIQYF.

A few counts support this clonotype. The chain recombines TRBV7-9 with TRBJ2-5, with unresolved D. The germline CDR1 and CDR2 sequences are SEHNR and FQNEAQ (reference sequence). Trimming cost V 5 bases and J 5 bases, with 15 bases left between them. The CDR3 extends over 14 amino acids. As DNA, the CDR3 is TGTGCCAGCAGCCTTGGACCATTAATGGAGACCCAGTACTTC. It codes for CASSLGPLMETQYF.

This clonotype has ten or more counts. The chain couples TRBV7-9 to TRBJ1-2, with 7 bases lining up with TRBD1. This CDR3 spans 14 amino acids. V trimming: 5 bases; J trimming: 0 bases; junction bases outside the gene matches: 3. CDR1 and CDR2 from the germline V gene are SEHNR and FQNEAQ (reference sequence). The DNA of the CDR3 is TGTGCCAGCAGCCCGACAGGGACTAACTATGGCTACACCTTC. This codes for CASSPTGTNYGYTF. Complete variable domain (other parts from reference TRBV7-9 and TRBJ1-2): DTGVSQNPRHKITKRGQNVTFRCDPISEHNRLYWYRQTLGQGPEFLTYFQNEAQLEKSRLLSDRFSAERPKGSFSTLEIQRTEQGDSAMYLCASSPTGTNYGYTFGSGTRLTVV.

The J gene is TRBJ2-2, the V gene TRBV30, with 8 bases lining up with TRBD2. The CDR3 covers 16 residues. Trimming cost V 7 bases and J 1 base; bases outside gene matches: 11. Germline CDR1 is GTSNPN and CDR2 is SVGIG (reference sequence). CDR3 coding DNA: TGTGCCTCCTCTGGTGTAGCGGGGTTGAACACCGGGGAGCTGTTTTTT. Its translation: CASSGVAGLNTGELFF.

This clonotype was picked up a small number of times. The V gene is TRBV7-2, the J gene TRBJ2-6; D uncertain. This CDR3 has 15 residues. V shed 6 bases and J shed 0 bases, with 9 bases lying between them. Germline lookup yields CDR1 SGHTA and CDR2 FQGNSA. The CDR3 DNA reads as TGTGCCAGCAGTCCGGAAATCTCTGGGGCCAACGTCCTGACTTTC. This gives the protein CASSPEISGANVLTF.

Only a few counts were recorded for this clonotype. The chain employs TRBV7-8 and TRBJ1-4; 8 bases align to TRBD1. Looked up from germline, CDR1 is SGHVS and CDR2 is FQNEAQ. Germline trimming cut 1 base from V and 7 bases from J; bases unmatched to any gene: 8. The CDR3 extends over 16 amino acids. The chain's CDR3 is CASSLERQGASEKLFF. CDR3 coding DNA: TGTGCCAGCAGCTTAGAGAGGCAGGGGGCGAGTGAAAAACTGTTTTTT.

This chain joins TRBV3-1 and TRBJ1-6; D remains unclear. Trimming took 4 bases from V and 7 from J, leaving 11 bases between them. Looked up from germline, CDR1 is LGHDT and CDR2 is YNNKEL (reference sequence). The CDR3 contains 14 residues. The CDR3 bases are TGTGCCAGCAGCCCGAACCCGGGCAATTCACCCCTCCACTTT. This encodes CASSPNPGNSPLHF.

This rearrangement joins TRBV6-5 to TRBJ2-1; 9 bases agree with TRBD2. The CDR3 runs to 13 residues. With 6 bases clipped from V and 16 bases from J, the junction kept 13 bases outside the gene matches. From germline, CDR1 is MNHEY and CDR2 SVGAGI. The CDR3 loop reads CASSSDVAGVRFF. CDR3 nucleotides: TGTGCCAGCAGCTCCGACGTAGCGGGGGTCCGATTCTTC.

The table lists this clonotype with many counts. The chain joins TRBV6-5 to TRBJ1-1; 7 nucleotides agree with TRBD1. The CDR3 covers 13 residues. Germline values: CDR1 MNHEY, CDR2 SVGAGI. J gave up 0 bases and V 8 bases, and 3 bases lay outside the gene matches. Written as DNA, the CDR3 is TGTGCCAGCCGGGGACAGTTGAACACTGAAGCTTTCTTT. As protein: CASRGQLNTEAFF.

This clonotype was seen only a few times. CDR3 nucleotide sequence: TGCGCCAGCAGCTTGGGTACGGCTAGCAGCACAGATACGCAGTATTTT. Encoded protein: CASSLGTASSTDTQYF. The chain employs TRBV5-1 and TRBJ2-3; tentative D call: TRBD2 (5 bases). Trimming took off 0 bases at V and 0 bases at J, with 11 bases between the two ends. Germline V CDR1 and CDR2: SGHRS, YFSETQ. The CDR3 loop spans 16 amino acids. The full variable domain, in which reference TRBV5-1 and TRBJ2-3 provide the parts outside the CDR3, is KAGVTQTPRYLIKTRGQQVTLSCSPISGHRSVSWYQQTPGQGLQFLFEYFSETQRNKGNFPGRFSGRQFSNSRSEMNVSTLELGDSALYLCASSLGTASSTDTQYFGPGTRLTVL.

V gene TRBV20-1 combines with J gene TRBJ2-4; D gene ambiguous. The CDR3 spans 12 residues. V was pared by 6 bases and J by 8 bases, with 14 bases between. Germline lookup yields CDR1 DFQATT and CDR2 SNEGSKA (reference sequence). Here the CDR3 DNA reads TGCAGTGCGCGAGTAAGGGCAGACATTCAGTACTTC. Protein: CSARVRADIQYF.

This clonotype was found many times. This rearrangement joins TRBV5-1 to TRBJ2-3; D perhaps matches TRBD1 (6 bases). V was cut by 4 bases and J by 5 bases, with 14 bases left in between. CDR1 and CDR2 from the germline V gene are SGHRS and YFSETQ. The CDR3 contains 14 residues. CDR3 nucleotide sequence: TGCGCCAGCAGCCCCTTACAGGGAGAAGATACGCAGTATTTT. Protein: CASSPLQGEDTQYF. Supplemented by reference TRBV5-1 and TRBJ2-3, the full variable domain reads KAGVTQTPRYLIKTRGQQVTLSCSPISGHRSVSWYQQTPGQGLQFLFEYFSETQRNKGNFPGRFSGRQFSNSRSEMNVSTLELGDSALYLCASSPLQGEDTQYFGPGTRLTVL.

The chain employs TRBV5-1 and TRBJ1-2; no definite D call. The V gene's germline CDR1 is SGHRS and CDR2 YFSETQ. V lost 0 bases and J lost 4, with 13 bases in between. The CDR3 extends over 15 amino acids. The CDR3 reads CASSLGQEESYGYTF. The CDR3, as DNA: TGCGCCAGCAGCTTGGGTCAGGAGGAATCCTATGGCTACACCTTC. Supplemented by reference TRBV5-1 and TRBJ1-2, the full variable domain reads KAGVTQTPRYLIKTRGQQVTLSCSPISGHRSVSWYQQTPGQGLQFLFEYFSETQRNKGNFPGRFSGRQFSNSRSEMNVSTLELGDSALYLCASSLGQEESYGYTFGSGTRLTVV.